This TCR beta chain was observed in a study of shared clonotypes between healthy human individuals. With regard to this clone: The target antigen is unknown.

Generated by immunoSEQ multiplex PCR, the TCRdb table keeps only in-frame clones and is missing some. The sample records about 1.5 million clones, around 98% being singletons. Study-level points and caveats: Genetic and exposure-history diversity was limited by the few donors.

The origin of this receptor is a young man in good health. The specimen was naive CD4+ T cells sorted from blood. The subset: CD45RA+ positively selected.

The CDR3 DNA reads as TGTGCCAGCAGCGTAGGGACCACCGCAGATACGCAGTATTTT. The encoded protein is CASSVGTTADTQYF. The chain combines TRBV9 with TRBJ2-3; D is unclear. V was cut by 0 bases and J by 4 bases, with 9 bases left in between. The CDR3 sequence is 14 residues long. CDR1 and CDR2 from the germline V gene are SGDLS and YYNGEE.